This TCR beta chain was sequenced for a study of post-analysis software for immune sequencing data. Researchers reported that TCR beta cDNA libraries carried unique molecular identifiers. TCRdb re-called the PCR reads through MiXCR, storing one row per CDR3 protein. The sample lists about 560,000 distinct CDR3 sequences; roughly two fifths were seen once. Comments on this clonotype: Its antigen is undetermined.

Study-wide results and caveats: TRBV5-6, TRBV5-1 and TRBV20-1 were among five TRBV segments more frequent in patients than controls.

The CDR3 totals 15 residues. Trimming removed 0 bases at V and 6 bases at J, with 15 bases between. CDR1 is SGHAT, CDR2 FQNNGV, per germline. V gene TRBV11-2 combines with J gene TRBJ2-7, with D perhaps TRBD2 (7 bases). The clonotype was recovered from a girl aged 10 to 17 with multiple sclerosis. The material sequenced was blood. CDR3 residues: CASSLEPGGPSEQYF. Written as DNA, the CDR3 is TGTGCCAGCAGCTTAGAGCCCGGGGGGCCGTCCGAGCAGTACTTC.